The sequence of this T cell receptor beta chain was determined in a study of blood T cell repertoires in COVID-19. Overall study: Acute and convalescent COVID-19 samples came from the United States, Italy and Spain. Nucleic acid was either cDNA or gDNA, and it came from T cells, B-cell-depleted T cells, or PBMCs.

A few counts support this clone. In the original analysis: Using reference gene primer amplification, nucleated cell counts were estimated. Produced via immunoSEQ multiplex PCR; TCRdb's table is partial and in-frame only. V, J and clone size reflect that table, while D and trimming were determined from the DNA. The table has some 85,000 clones, 75% to 85% seen once. The V end lost 3 bases, the J end lost 5 bases, and 16 bases lay between the germline ends. Germline CDR1 reads GTSNPN; CDR2 reads SVGIG (reference sequence). This CDR3 spans 14 amino acids. The clonotype was recovered from a woman aged 80 or older with acute or convalescent COVID-19. Sequenced sample: peripheral blood. The chain carries TRBV30 and TRBJ2-5; D gene uncertain. The CDR3 loop is CAWSGLRLSETQYF. CDR3 DNA sequence: TGTGCCTGGAGCGGCCTCAGGCTGTCGGAGACCCAGTACTTC.